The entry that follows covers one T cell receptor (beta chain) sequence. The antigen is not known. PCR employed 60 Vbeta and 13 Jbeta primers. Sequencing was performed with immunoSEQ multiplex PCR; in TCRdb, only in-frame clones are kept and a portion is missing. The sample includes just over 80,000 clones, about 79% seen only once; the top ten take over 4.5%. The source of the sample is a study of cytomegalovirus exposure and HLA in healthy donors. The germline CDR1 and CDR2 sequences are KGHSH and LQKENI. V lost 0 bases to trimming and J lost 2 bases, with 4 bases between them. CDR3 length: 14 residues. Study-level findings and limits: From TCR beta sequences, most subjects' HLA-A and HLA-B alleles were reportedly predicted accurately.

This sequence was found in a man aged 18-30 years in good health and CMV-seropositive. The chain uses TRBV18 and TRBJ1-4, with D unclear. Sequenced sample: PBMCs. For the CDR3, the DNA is TGTGCCAGCTCACCACCACAGACTAATGAAAAACTGTTTTTT. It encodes CASSPPQTNEKLFF.